A single sample is the source of the 3 T cell receptor beta chains below, sequenced in a study of read filtering for tumor transcriptome and immune sequencing. The library was built from around 0.4 ug RNA with molecular barcoded adaptors for alpha/delta and beta/gamma chains. Each CDR3 protein gets one entry after TCRdb re-called the reads with MiXCR. The sample lists approximately 140,000 distinct CDR3 sequences; around 13% were seen once. The sequenced sample was a population of CD138-negative cells sorted from bone marrow. These receptors all stem from a donor aged 40 or over with multiple myeloma.

This clonotype was picked up many times. This chain uses TRBV14 with TRBJ2-1; D is unclear. Deletions cut 4 bases from V and 1 base from J, with 14 bases between. This CDR3 is built from 16 residues. Germline V gives CDR1 SGHDN, CDR2 FVKESK. CDR3 sequence reads: CASSLIGRGSYNEQFF. The CDR3 DNA reads as TGTGCCAGCAGCCTGATCGGTCGAGGTTCCTACAATGAGCAGTTCTTC. The full variable domain, its missing parts supplied by reference TRBV14 and TRBJ2-1, is EAGVTQFPSHSVIEKGQTVTLRCDPISGHDNLYWYRRVMGKEIKFLLHFVKESKQDESGMPNNRFLAERTGGTYSTLKVQPAELEDSGVYFCASSLIGRGSYNEQFFGPGTRLTVL.

There are many counts of this clonotype. The rearrangement uses TRBV7-9 and TRBJ2-5, with unresolved D. This CDR3 has 13 amino acids. Germline assignment: CDR1 SEHNR and CDR2 FQNEAQ (reference sequence). With 5 bases removed from V and 2 bases from J, the gap between germline ends came to 9 bases. The CDR3 spells CASSRDRQETQYF. The CDR3 DNA is TGTGCCAGCAGCCGAGACCGACAAGAGACCCAGTACTTC.

Regarding this clonotype: Since a much larger clone is just one base distant, this may be a read error. The chain uses TRBV20-1 and TRBJ2-2; perhaps TRBD1 as D (6 bases). The germline V gene encodes CDR1 DFQATT and CDR2 SNEGSKA (reference sequence). The CDR3 is 12 residues long. As DNA, the CDR3 is TGCGGTGCTAAACAGGGAATCGGGGAGCTGTTTTTT. Translating it yields CGAKQGIGELFF.